This T cell receptor beta chain originates from a study of tumor-infiltrating lymphocytes in primary liver carcinoma. Turning to this clonotype: The CDR3 does not close with the conserved phenylalanine or tryptophan, likely indicating a read error.

Priming with a constant-region primer yielded TCR beta cDNA from 400 to 500 ng total RNA. Library construction for TCR beta comprised three nested multiplex PCR rounds performed with slightly modified ARM-PCR. It was with TRBV1-TRBV30 forward primers and a C-beta reverse primer that the first two PCR rounds were run, at around 9 cycles each. TCRdb independently ran MiXCR on the multiplex PCR reads; one entry per CDR3 protein. The table lists about 320,000 distinct CDR3 sequences, approximately 54% of them singletons. Alongside blood RNA obtained from unsorted whole blood, germline DNA was also extracted. Germline V gene data show CDR1 as LNHDA and CDR2 as SQIVND (reference sequence). The CDR3 totals 14 residues. V lost 4 bases and J lost 4, with 11 bases in between.

The chain uses TRBV19 and TRBJ2-1; D ambiguous. The sequencing sample was made of peripheral blood. The clonotype was recovered from a woman younger than 45 with primary liver carcinoma and hepatitis B virus infection. Here the CDR3 reads CASSKTGPYNEQFI. In DNA form, the CDR3 reads TGTGCCAGTAGTAAAACTGGGCCGTACAATGAGCAGTTCATC.